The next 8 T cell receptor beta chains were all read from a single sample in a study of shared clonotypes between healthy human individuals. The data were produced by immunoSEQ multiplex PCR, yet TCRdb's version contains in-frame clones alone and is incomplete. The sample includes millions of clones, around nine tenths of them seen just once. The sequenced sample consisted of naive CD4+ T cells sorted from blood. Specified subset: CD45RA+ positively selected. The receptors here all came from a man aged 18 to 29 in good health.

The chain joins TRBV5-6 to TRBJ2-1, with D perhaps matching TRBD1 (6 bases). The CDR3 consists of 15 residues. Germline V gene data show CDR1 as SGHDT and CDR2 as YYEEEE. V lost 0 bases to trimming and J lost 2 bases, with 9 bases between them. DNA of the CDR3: TGTGCCAGCAGCTTGGCAGGGGCGGCCTACAATGAGCAGTTCTTC. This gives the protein CASSLAGAAYNEQFF. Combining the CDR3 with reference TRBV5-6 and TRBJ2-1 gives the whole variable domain DAGVTQSPTHLIKTRGQQVTLRCSPKSGHDTVSWYQQALGQGPQFIFQYYEEEERQRGNFPDRFSGHQFPNYSSELNVNALLLGDSALYLCASSLAGAAYNEQFFGPGTRLTVL.

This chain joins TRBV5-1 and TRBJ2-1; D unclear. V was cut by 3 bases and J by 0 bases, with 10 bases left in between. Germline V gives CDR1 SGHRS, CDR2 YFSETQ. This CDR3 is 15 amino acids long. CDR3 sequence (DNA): TGCGCCAGCAGCTATACCGATCCCTCCTACAATGAGCAGTTCTTC. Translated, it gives CASSYTDPSYNEQFF.

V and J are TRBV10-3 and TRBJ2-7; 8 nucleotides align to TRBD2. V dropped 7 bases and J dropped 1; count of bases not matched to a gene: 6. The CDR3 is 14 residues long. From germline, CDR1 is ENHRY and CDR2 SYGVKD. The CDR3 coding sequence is TGTGCCATCACCGGAAGCGGGAGTTCCTACGAGCAGTACTTC. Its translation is CAITGSGSSYEQYF.

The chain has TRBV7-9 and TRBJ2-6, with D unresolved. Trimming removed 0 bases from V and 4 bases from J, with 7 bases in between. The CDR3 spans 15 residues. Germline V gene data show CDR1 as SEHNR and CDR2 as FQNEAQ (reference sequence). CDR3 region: CASSLAVRGANVLTF. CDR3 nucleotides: TGTGCCAGCAGCTTAGCGGTTAGGGGGGCCAACGTCCTGACTTTC.

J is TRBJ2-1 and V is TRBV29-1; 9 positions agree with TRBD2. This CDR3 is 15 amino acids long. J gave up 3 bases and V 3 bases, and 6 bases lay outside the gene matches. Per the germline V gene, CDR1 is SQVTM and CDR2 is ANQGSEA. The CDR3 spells CSVEGLAGIYNEQFF. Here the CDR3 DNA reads TGCAGCGTTGAGGGGCTAGCGGGGATCTACAATGAGCAGTTCTTC.

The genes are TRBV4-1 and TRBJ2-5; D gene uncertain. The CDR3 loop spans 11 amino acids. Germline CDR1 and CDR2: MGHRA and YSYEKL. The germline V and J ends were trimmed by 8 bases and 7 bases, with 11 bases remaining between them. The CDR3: CASSTNRTQYF. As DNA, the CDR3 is TGCGCCAGCTCCACAAACCGGACCCAGTACTTC.

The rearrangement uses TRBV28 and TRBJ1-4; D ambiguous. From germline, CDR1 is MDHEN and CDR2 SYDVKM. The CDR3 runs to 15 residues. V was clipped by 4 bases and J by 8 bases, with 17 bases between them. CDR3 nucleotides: TGTGCCAGCAGTTCATCGGACCTGGGGAAGGAAAAACTGTTTTTT. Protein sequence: CASSSSDLGKEKLFF.

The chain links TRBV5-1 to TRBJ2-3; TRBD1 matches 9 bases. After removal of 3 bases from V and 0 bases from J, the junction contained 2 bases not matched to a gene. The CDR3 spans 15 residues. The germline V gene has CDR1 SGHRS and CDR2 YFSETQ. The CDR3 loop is CASSYRGLSTDTQYF. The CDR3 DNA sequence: TGCGCCAGCAGCTACAGGGGGCTGAGCACAGATACGCAGTATTTT.